A selection of T cell receptor beta chains follows, all from one sample in a study of blood T cell repertoires in COVID-19. TCRdb keeps only in-frame clones here, not all; method: immunoSEQ multiplex PCR. The sample consists of some 170,000 clones, more than 75% of them appearing once. Sequenced sample: peripheral blood. Every receptor here comes from a woman aged 50 to 65 with active or convalescent COVID-19. CDR3s include the opening cysteine and the closing phenylalanine or tryptophan. A D gene is named only where the DNA matches it firmly. Only some rows state a clone size, as once, few, many or a class for expanded clones.

d_call	v_call	cdr3_length	clone_size	j_call	cdr3_aa	cdr3_nt
-	TRBV28	15	once	TRBJ2-7	CASSFLSQGSYEQYF	TGTGCCAGCAGTTTCCTCTCACAGGGCTCCTACGAGCAGTACTTC
-	TRBV10-3	14	-	TRBJ1-6	CATAESSYNSPLHF	TGTGCCACCGCGGAGAGCTCCTATAATTCACCCCTCCACTTT
-	TRBV6-1	14	-	TRBJ1-2	CASTPGSTNYGYTF	TGTGCCAGCACTCCAGGGTCCACTAACTATGGCTACACCTTC
TRBD2	TRBV7-8	15	-	TRBJ2-1	CASSAGLAGGYEQFF	TGTGCCAGCAGCGCGGGACTAGCGGGGGGCTATGAGCAGTTCTTC
TRBD2	TRBV3-1/TRBV3-2	14	-	TRBJ2-1	CASRGLAGGNEQFF	TGTGCCAGCAGAGGACTAGCGGGGGGAAATGAGCAGTTCTTC
TRBD1	TRBV19	14	-	TRBJ1-2	CASSGGQVNYGYTF	TGTGCCAGTAGTGGGGGACAGGTGAACTATGGCTACACCTTC
TRBD1	TRBV27	17	-	TRBJ2-7	CASSIKPPGQAASEQYF	TGTGCCAGCAGTATAAAGCCCCCGGGACAGGCGGCCTCCGAGCAGTACTTC
TRBD1	TRBV5-1	17	-	TRBJ2-5	CASSSSTGGAERETQYF	TGCGCCAGCAGCTCGTCGACAGGGGGCGCTGAACGGGAGACCCAGTACTTC
-	TRBV5-1	14	-	TRBJ2-7	CASSPAPTGYEQYF	TGCGCCAGCAGCCCGGCCCCGACGGGGTACGAGCAGTACTTC
TRBD1	TRBV24-1	15	-	TRBJ1-2	CATSDSRDSPYGYTF	TGTGCCACCAGTGATTCCCGGGACAGTCCCTATGGCTACACCTTC
TRBD1	TRBV28	15	few	TRBJ1-5	CASSFSRGRNQPQHF	TGTGCCAGCAGTTTTAGCAGGGGGCGGAATCAGCCCCAGCATTTT
-	TRBV6-2/TRBV6-3	15	few	TRBJ2-7	CASSPRGGGRKEQYF	TGTGCCAGCAGTCCCAGAGGGGGAGGGCGGAAGGAGCAGTACTTC
TRBD2	TRBV7-6	17	-	TRBJ2-3	CASSLLPSGGNTDTQYF	TGTGCCAGCAGCTTACTGCCTAGCGGGGGGAACACAGATACGCAGTATTTT
-	TRBV5-6	10	-	TRBJ1-1	CATPEGEAFF	TGTGCCACCCCCGAGGGTGAAGCTTTCTTT
-	TRBV11-2	17	few	TRBJ1-4	CASSKRDPFATNEKLFF	TGTGCCAGCAGCAAGAGGGATCCGTTTGCAACTAATGAAAAACTGTTTTTT
-	TRBV21-1	16	-	TRBJ2-3	CASSPRSGESTDTQYF	TGTGCCAGCAGCCCCCGATCTGGGGAGAGCACAGATACGCAGTATTTT
-	TRBV12-5	15	-	TRBJ1-1	CASAPAGAPNTEAFF	TGTGCTAGTGCCCCAGCTGGAGCGCCGAACACTGAAGCTTTCTTT
TRBD2	TRBV7-3	18	-	TRBJ2-3	CASSQGPTSGGGTDTQYF	TGTGCCAGCAGCCAAGGGCCGACTAGCGGGGGGGGCACAGATACGCAGTATTTT
-	TRBV6-5	15	-	TRBJ1-1	CASTAQPGQPGKAFF	TGTGCCAGCACCGCGCAACCAGGACAGCCGGGGAAAGCTTTCTTT
-	TRBV5-1	14	-	TRBJ2-3	CASSLDGGTDTQYF	TGCGCCAGCAGCTTGGACGGAGGGACAGATACGCAGTATTTT
-	TRBV6-5	13	-	TRBJ1-2	CASSYSRKEGYTF	TGTGCCAGCAGTTACTCGCGAAAGGAGGGCTACACCTTC
TRBD1	TRBV5-4	15	-	TRBJ2-1	CASSGGQVNYNEQFF	TGTGCCAGCAGCGGGGGACAGGTCAACTACAATGAGCAGTTCTTC
-	TRBV11-2	14	-	TRBJ2-7	CASSPRTATYEQYF	TGTGCCAGCAGCCCACGGACAGCCACCTACGAGCAGTACTTC
-	TRBV3-1/TRBV3-2	15	few	TRBJ2-5	CASSRTVLIQETQYF	TGTGCCAGCAGCAGGACAGTCCTAATTCAAGAGACCCAGTACTTC
-	TRBV9	14	many	TRBJ2-7	CASSSQTGTYEQYF	TGTGCCAGCAGCTCACAAACAGGGACCTACGAGCAGTACTTC
-	TRBV11-2	13	-	TRBJ2-7	CASSLFQGYEQYF	TGTGCCAGCAGCTTATTTCAGGGCTACGAGCAGTACTTC
TRBD1	TRBV10-3	14	-	TRBJ1-2	CAISSRGAPYGYTF	TGTGCCATCAGTTCCAGGGGGGCCCCCTATGGCTACACCTTC
TRBD2	TRBV9	15	-	TRBJ2-2	CASSVMSGATGELFF	TGTGCCAGCAGCGTCATGAGCGGGGCCACCGGGGAGCTGTTTTTT
TRBD1	TRBV6-6	16	once	TRBJ1-2	CASRTPGQGLDYGYTF	TGTGCCAGCAGAACACCGGGACAGGGGTTAGACTATGGCTACACCTTC
-	TRBV2	11	-	TRBJ1-2	CASRASAYYTF	TGTGCCAGCAGAGCGTCGGCCTACTACACCTTC
-	TRBV6-1	15	-	TRBJ1-6	CASSEVSLMHSPLHF	TGTGCCAGCAGTGAAGTGAGTTTGATGCATTCACCCCTCCACTTT
TRBD2	TRBV14	16	-	TRBJ2-7	CASSQVPASGSYEQYF	TGTGCCAGCAGCCAAGTTCCGGCTAGCGGCTCCTACGAGCAGTACTTC
TRBD1	TRBV18	15	-	TRBJ2-4	CASSRTGEAKNIQYF	TGTGCCAGCTCGAGGACAGGGGAGGCCAAAAACATTCAGTACTTC
-	TRBV29-1	12	-	TRBJ2-7	CSVGESSYEQYF	TGCAGCGTAGGAGAGAGCTCCTACGAGCAGTACTTC
-	TRBV7-3	13	-	TRBJ1-1	CASSPRLNTEAFF	TGTGCCAGCAGCCCGAGGTTGAACACTGAAGCTTTCTTT